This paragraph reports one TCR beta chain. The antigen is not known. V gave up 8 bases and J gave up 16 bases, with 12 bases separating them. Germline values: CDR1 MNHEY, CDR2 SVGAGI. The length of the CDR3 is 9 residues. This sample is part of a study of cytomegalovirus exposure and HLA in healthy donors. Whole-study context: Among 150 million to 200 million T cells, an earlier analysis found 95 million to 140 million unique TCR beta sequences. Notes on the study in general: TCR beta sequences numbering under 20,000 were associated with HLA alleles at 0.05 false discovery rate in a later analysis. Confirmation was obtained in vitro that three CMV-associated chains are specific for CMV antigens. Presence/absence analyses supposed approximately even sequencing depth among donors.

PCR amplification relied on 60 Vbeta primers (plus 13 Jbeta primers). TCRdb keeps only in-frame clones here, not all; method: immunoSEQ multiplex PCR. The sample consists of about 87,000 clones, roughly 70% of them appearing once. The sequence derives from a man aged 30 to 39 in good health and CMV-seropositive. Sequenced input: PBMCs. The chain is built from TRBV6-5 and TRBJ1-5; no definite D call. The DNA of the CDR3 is TGTGCCAGCCGGTCCGGGAGCCATTTT. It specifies CASRSGSHF.